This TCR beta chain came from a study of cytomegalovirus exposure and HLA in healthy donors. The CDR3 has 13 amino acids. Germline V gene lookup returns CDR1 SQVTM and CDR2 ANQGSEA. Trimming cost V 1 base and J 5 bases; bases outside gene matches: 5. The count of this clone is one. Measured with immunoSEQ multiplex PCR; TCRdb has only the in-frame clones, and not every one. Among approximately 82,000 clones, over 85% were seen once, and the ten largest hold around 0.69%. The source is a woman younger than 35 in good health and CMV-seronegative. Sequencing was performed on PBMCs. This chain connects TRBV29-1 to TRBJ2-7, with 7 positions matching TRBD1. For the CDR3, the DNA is TGCAGCGTTGAAGTGCAGGGGGTCAACGAGCAGTACTTC. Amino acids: CSVEVQGVNEQYF.